Below, 27 T cell receptor beta chains from the same sample are listed, as sequenced in a study of CD8 T cell repertoires and HIV-1 epitope variants. Assay used: immunoSEQ multiplex PCR; TCRdb lists only in-frame clones, some missing. The sample holds a few thousand clones, less than 75% seen once. Antigens of these TCRs are unknown. Sample: cultured CD8+ T cells derived from PBMCs. Receptors were obtained from a male donor with HIV.

V usage is TRBV13 and J usage is TRBJ2-7, with 9 bases fitting TRBD1. CDR1 PRHDT and CDR2 FYEKMQ come from the germline V gene (reference sequence). The CDR3 length is 15 residues. V lost 2 bases and J lost 1; bases outside the gene matches: 3. Written as DNA, the CDR3 is TGTGCCAGCAGCTTATACGGGACAGGGTCCTACGAGCAGTACTTC. Its translation is CASSLYGTGSYEQYF. Looking up the rest from reference TRBV13 and TRBJ2-7 gives the full variable domain: AAGVIQSPRHLIKEKRETATLKCYPIPRHDTVYWYQQGPGQDPQFLISFYEKMQSDKGSIPDRFSAQQFSDYHSELNMSSLELGDSALYFCASSLYGTGSYEQYFGPGTRLTVT.

The chain uses TRBV18 and TRBJ2-5; 7 bases map to TRBD1. The junction had 6 bases not matched to a gene; V was cut back by 0 bases and J by 5 bases. CDR1 and CDR2 from the germline V gene are KGHSH and LQKENI. This CDR3 spans 15 amino acids. Here the CDR3 reads CASSPPNRGSETQYF. CDR3 bases: TGTGCCAGCTCACCACCGAACAGGGGATCGGAGACCCAGTACTTC. The full variable domain, rest sourced from reference TRBV18 and TRBJ2-5, is NAGVMQNPRHLVRRRGQEARLRCSPMKGHSHVYWYRQLPEEGLKFMVYLQKENIIDESGMPKERFSAEFPKEGPSILRIQQVVRGDSAAYFCASSPPNRGSETQYFGPGTRLLVL.

The table lists this clone with a few counts. The chain recombines TRBV19 with TRBJ1-1; D gene ambiguous. Germline values: CDR1 LNHDA, CDR2 SQIVND (reference sequence). V lost 3 bases and J 1 base, leaving 3 bases between the germline ends. The CDR3 has 12 amino acids. The CDR3 region has the DNA TGTGCCAGTAGTATGGGGAACACTGAAGCTTTCTTT. Amino acid sequence: CASSMGNTEAFF.

This sequence joins TRBV28 and TRBJ1-5; D gene unclear. V was pared by 3 bases and J by 7 bases, with 10 bases between. This CDR3 spans 13 amino acids. Looked up from germline, CDR1 is MDHEN and CDR2 is SYDVKM. DNA for the CDR3: TGTGCCAGCAGTTTTTTGTTCGGGCAGCCCCAGCATTTT. Translation: CASSFLFGQPQHF. The complete variable domain, with remaining parts taken from reference TRBV28 and TRBJ1-5, reads DVKVTQSSRYLVKRTGEKVFLECVQDMDHENMFWYRQDPGLGLRLIYFSYDVKMKEKGDIPEGYSVSREKKERFSLILESASTNQTSMYLCASSFLFGQPQHFGDGTRLSIL.

This chain joins TRBV10-1 and TRBJ2-7, with 8 positions matching TRBD1. The CDR3 runs 13 residues. Germline V gives CDR1 WNHNN, CDR2 SYGVQD (reference sequence). The V segment lost 5 bases and the J segment 7 bases; nucleotides outside the gene matches: 7. For the CDR3, the DNA is TGCGCCAGCAGTTTGGGACAGGCGGGGGAGCAGTACTTC. This encodes CASSLGQAGEQYF.

V usage is TRBV10-2 and J usage is TRBJ2-6; D unclear. CDR1 WSHSY and CDR2 SAAADI come from the germline V gene. This CDR3 has 13 residues. With 7 bases removed from V and 0 bases from J, the gap between germline ends came to 4 bases. CDR3 residues: CASNPSGANVLTF. The CDR3 DNA reads as TGCGCCAGCAACCCCTCTGGGGCCAACGTCCTGACTTTC.

The CDR3 nucleotides read TGTGCCAGCAGCCCCTTGGGACAGACAACTAATGAAAAACTGTTTTTT. Translation: CASSPLGQTTNEKLFF. The V gene is TRBV9, the J gene TRBJ1-4; 7 bases agree with TRBD1. Germline values: CDR1 SGDLS, CDR2 YYNGEE. V lost 4 bases and J lost 0; bases outside the gene matches: 6. The CDR3 is 16 residues long. Supplemented by reference TRBV9 and TRBJ1-4, the full variable domain reads DSGVTQTPKHLITATGQRVTLRCSPRSGDLSVYWYQQSLDQGLQFLIQYYNGEERAKGNILERFSAQQFPDLHSELNLSSLELGDSALYFCASSPLGQTTNEKLFFGSGTQLSVL.

For the CDR3, the DNA is TGTGCCAGCAGTTACCAGGGGACAGGACTTTATGGCTACACCTTC. Translating it yields CASSYQGTGLYGYTF. The rearrangement uses TRBV6-5 and TRBJ1-2; the match to TRBD1 covers 8 bases. The CDR3 is 15 residues long. J gave up 5 bases and V 2 bases, and 7 bases lay outside the gene matches. CDR1 and CDR2 from the germline V gene are MNHEY and SVGAGI.

This clone showed up just once. The J gene is TRBJ1-2, the V gene TRBV28; the match to TRBD1 covers 10 bases. This CDR3 has 17 residues. Germline CDR1 MDHEN, CDR2 SYDVKM. Unmatched junction bases numbered 11, after V lost 4 bases and J lost 3 bases. The CDR3 DNA reads TGTGCCAGCAGTTCTTTGATCGGGACAGGGGAGCACTATGGCTACACCTTC. Protein product: CASSSLIGTGEHYGYTF.

This clone occurred once. This chain uses TRBV20-1 with TRBJ2-3, with D perhaps TRBD2 (5 bases). Germline V CDR1 and CDR2: DFQATT, SNEGSKA (reference sequence). CDR3 length equals 10 residues. In DNA, the CDR3 is TGCACCCCGGCGGGCGGTACGCAGTATTTT. It encodes CTPAGGTQYF.

The DNA for the CDR3 is TGTGCCAGCAGTTTCCGGTCGTACAATGAGCAGTTCTTC. This gives the protein CASSFRSYNEQFF. The chain couples TRBV11-3 to TRBJ2-1; D gene ambiguous. The CDR3 has 13 amino acids. The ends were cut back, 6 bases at V and 4 bases at J, with 10 bases in the middle. Germline-derived CDR1 and CDR2 are SGHNT and YENEEA.

The chain has TRBV28 and TRBJ2-3, with a possible D match to TRBD2 (7 bases). Trimming cost V 7 bases and J 1 base, with 15 bases left between them. Germline V lookup: CDR1 MDHEN, CDR2 SYDVKM. This CDR3 spans 15 amino acids. The CDR3 spells CASILGGGGTDTQYF. In DNA, the CDR3 is TGTGCCAGCATCCTTGGGGGGGGCGGCACAGATACGCAGTATTTT.

The chain has TRBV15 and TRBJ1-5; D may be TRBD1 (5 bases). Trimming left V 0 bases short and J 9 bases short, with 9 bases between. Germline-derived CDR1 and CDR2 are LNHNV and YYDKDF (reference sequence). This CDR3 comprises 13 residues. The CDR3 nucleotides read TGTGCCACCAGCAGAGATCTGGGACGGCCCCAGCATTTT. Its protein product is CATSRDLGRPQHF.

This rearrangement joins TRBV28 to TRBJ2-7, with 8 nucleotides matching TRBD1. CDR1 and CDR2 (germline): MDHEN, SYDVKM. The ends lost 5 bases at V and 5 bases at J; junction bases unmatched: 8. This CDR3 is built from 14 residues. CDR3: CASSAEDRVHEQYF. Here the CDR3 DNA reads TGTGCCAGCAGTGCAGAGGACAGGGTACACGAGCAGTACTTC.

This clone was detected only once. The V gene is TRBV7-3, the J gene TRBJ1-1, with a weak D call TRBD1 (6 bases). There are 12 residues in the CDR3. Per germline, CDR1 SGHTA and CDR2 FQGTGA. Deletions cut 5 bases from V and 12 bases from J, with 16 bases between. The CDR3 protein is CASSPEGERTFF. CDR3 DNA: TGTGCCAGCAGCCCAGAGGGGGAGAGAACTTTCTTT.

The V call is TRBV6-6, the J call TRBJ2-7; D is ambiguous. This CDR3 contains 13 residues. The germline V and J ends were trimmed by 0 bases and 3 bases, with 6 bases remaining between them. Germline-derived CDR1 and CDR2 are MNHNY and SVGAGI (reference sequence). The chain's CDR3 is CASSYSGSYEQYF. As DNA, the CDR3 is TGTGCCAGCAGTTACTCTGGAAGCTACGAGCAGTACTTC.

The V and J genes are TRBV7-9 and TRBJ1-1, with a possible D match to TRBD1 (5 bases). The CDR3 covers 15 residues. Germline values: CDR1 SEHNR, CDR2 FQNEAQ (reference sequence). V was clipped by 1 base and J by 0 bases, with 9 bases between them. The chain's CDR3 is CASSLDGGMNTEAFF. The CDR3, as DNA: TGTGCCAGCAGCTTAGACGGGGGGATGAACACTGAAGCTTTCTTT.

The rearrangement joins TRBV4-1 to TRBJ2-7, with no clear D. CDR1 is MGHRA, CDR2 YSYEKL, per germline. Between the trimmed V and J ends, which lost 1 base and 5 bases, there was a span of 6 bases. The CDR3 length is 12 residues. The CDR3 spells CASSQGPDEQYF. CDR3 in DNA: TGCGCCAGCAGCCAAGGGCCGGACGAGCAGTACTTC.

V gene TRBV28 combines with J gene TRBJ2-3, with D hard to call. V dropped 3 bases and J dropped 2 bases, with 12 bases sitting between them. This CDR3 is 15 amino acids long. Germline CDR1 MDHEN, CDR2 SYDVKM. CDR3 sequence (DNA): TGTGCCAGCAGTTTGATTGTACCTGTCACAGATACGCAGTATTTT. This codes for CASSLIVPVTDTQYF.

The CDR3 DNA reads as TGTGCCAGCAGTGACAGGGGAGTACAGCCCCAGCATTTT. It translates to CASSDRGVQPQHF. The chain joins TRBV27 to TRBJ1-5; 8 bases are shared with TRBD1. The germline V gene has CDR1 MNHEY and CDR2 SMNVEV (reference sequence). The CDR3 loop spans 13 amino acids. V dropped 5 bases and J dropped 7; count of bases not matched to a gene: 4.

V and J are TRBV10-2 and TRBJ1-6, with a weak D call TRBD1 (5 bases). Germline-derived CDR1 and CDR2 are WSHSY and SAAADI. V dropped 2 bases and J dropped 13 bases, with 15 bases sitting between them. There are 14 residues in the CDR3. CDR3 nucleotides: TGCGCCAGCAGTGAGGCCGGGGGAGAGGCGCCCCTCCACTTT. It specifies CASSEAGGEAPLHF.

This rearrangement joins TRBV28 to TRBJ1-1; possibly TRBD1 for D (6 bases). From germline, CDR1 is MDHEN and CDR2 SYDVKM. This CDR3 is built from 17 residues. The V end lost 5 bases, the J end lost 2 bases, and 21 bases lay between the germline ends. The CDR3 DNA reads as TGTGCCAGCAGTACGTTCGGTGGACAGAGTATTAACACTGAAGCTTTCTTT. Protein: CASSTFGGQSINTEAFF.

This clone has more than one count but fewer than ten. V gene TRBV5-5 combines with J gene TRBJ2-7, with unresolved D. Germline assignment: CDR1 SGHKS and CDR2 YYEKEE (reference sequence). V was cut by 0 bases and J by 3 bases, with 13 bases left in between. The CDR3 covers 15 residues. CDR3 nucleotides: TGTGCCAGCAGCTTGGAATTGATACTTGGCTACGAGCAGTACTTC. It translates to CASSLELILGYEQYF.

This clone has just a few counts. This chain links TRBV28 with TRBJ2-7; 10 nucleotides match TRBD1. V was pared by 6 bases and J by 4 bases, with 3 bases of the junction left unmatched. CDR1 and CDR2 from the germline V gene are MDHEN and SYDVKM. This CDR3 spans 13 amino acids. The CDR3 nucleotides are TGTGCCAGCAGCCCGGACAGGGGGTACGAGCAGTACTTC. Its protein is CASSPDRGYEQYF.

The chain carries TRBV7-9 and TRBJ2-7; maybe TRBD2 (5 bases). This CDR3 contains 13 residues. CDR1 is SEHNR, CDR2 FQNEAQ, per germline (reference sequence). V lost 1 base, J lost 5 bases, and 9 bases lay in between. Here the CDR3 reads CASSLEEADEQYF. CDR3 nucleotides: TGTGCCAGCAGCTTAGAGGAGGCTGACGAGCAGTACTTC.

This clone was seen a few times. The V gene is TRBV7-9, the J gene TRBJ2-7, with D unresolved. Germline-derived CDR1 and CDR2 are SEHNR and FQNEAQ (reference sequence). This CDR3 is 13 amino acids long. Trimming removed 3 bases from V and 1 base from J, with 7 bases in between. The CDR3 spells CASSLIVSYEQYF. The CDR3 DNA reads as TGTGCCAGCAGCTTGATTGTGTCCTACGAGCAGTACTTC.

This chain joins TRBV4-2 and TRBJ2-1, with 8 bases lining up with TRBD2. CDR1 and CDR2 (germline): LGHNA, YNFKEQ. Trimming removed 5 bases from V and 5 bases from J; junction bases left unmatched: 8. This CDR3 spans 15 amino acids. The CDR3 is CASSIFRGGDNEQFF. The CDR3 nucleotides read TGTGCCAGCAGCATCTTCCGGGGGGGCGACAATGAGCAGTTCTTC.